Each of the 14 T cell receptor beta chains below was sequenced from the same sample in a study of cytotoxic CD8 clonotypes in ibrutinib-treated CLL. Here immunoSEQ multiplex PCR was the method, and the copy in TCRdb shows in-frame clones only, minus some. The table shows about 50,000 clones, with over 80% occurring only once. Sample: PBMCs, taken after 24 months of ibrutinib treatment. Every receptor here comes from a human donor with chronic lymphocytic leukemia.

This chain connects TRBV7-8 to TRBJ2-3, with a tentative D call TRBD1 (5 bases). From germline, CDR1 is SGHVS and CDR2 FQNEAQ. V was shortened by 0 bases and J by 3 bases, with 22 bases between the two germline ends. CDR3 length: 19 residues. CDR3 sequence: CASSLARIRVKKGTDTQYF. CDR3 in DNA: TGTGCCAGCAGCTTAGCACGTATCAGAGTGAAGAAGGGGACAGATACGCAGTATTTT.

V is TRBV7-6 and J is TRBJ2-1; no firm D call. CDR1 is SGHVS, CDR2 FNYEAQ, per germline. Trimming left V 5 bases short and J 7 bases short, with 21 bases between. The CDR3 spans 16 residues. CDR3 DNA sequence: TGTGCCAGCAGCCCGATGATGGCAGGACCCCAAAATGAGCAGTTCTTC. Translation: CASSPMMAGPQNEQFF. Combining the CDR3 with reference TRBV7-6 and TRBJ2-1 gives the whole variable domain GAGVSQSPRYKVTKRGQDVALRCDPISGHVSLYWYRQALGQGPEFLTYFNYEAQQDKSGLPNDRFSAERPEGSISTLTIQRTEQRDSAMYRCASSPMMAGPQNEQFFGPGTRLTVL.

The V call is TRBV7-8, the J call TRBJ2-7; a weak D match, TRBD1 (6 bases). Germline V gives CDR1 SGHVS, CDR2 FQNEAQ. Trimming left V 7 bases short and J 5 bases short, with 12 bases between. There are 12 residues in the CDR3. The CDR3 DNA reads TGTGCCAGCACCCGAAACAGGGACGAGCAGTACTTC. This translates into CASTRNRDEQYF.

V and J are TRBV7-9 and TRBJ2-2; 7 bases are a match to TRBD2. The V gene's germline CDR1 is SEHNR and CDR2 FQNEAQ (reference sequence). This CDR3 is 15 amino acids long. The J segment lost 7 bases and the V segment lost 3 bases, leaving 8 bases of the junction unmatched. CDR3 residues: CASSFPGLQIGELFF. CDR3 nucleotides: TGTGCCAGCAGCTTCCCGGGACTACAAATCGGGGAGCTGTTTTTT.

Remarks on this clone: The same CDR3 also results from other DNA sequences found in this sample. V usage is TRBV27 and J usage is TRBJ2-7; TRBD1 is a possible D gene (5 bases). V dropped 6 bases and J dropped 2 bases, with 5 bases sitting between them. The CDR3 contains 11 residues. Per the germline V gene, CDR1 is MNHEY and CDR2 is SMNVEV (reference sequence). CDR3 nucleotide sequence: TGTGCCAGCAGACAGGCCTACGAGCAGTACTTC. It encodes CASRQAYEQYF.

J is TRBJ2-7 and V is TRBV9, with D tentatively TRBD1 (5 bases). The V end lost 0 bases, the J end lost 7 bases, and 14 bases lay between the germline ends. CDR3 size: 14 residues. Germline V gene data show CDR1 as SGDLS and CDR2 as YYNGEE. The CDR3 region is CASSVGTRMGEQYF. CDR3 DNA: TGTGCCAGCAGCGTAGGGACAAGGATGGGTGAGCAGTACTTC. The full variable domain, rest sourced from reference TRBV9 and TRBJ2-7, is DSGVTQTPKHLITATGQRVTLRCSPRSGDLSVYWYQQSLDQGLQFLIQYYNGEERAKGNILERFSAQQFPDLHSELNLSSLELGDSALYFCASSVGTRMGEQYFGPGTRLTVT.

The chain carries TRBV9 and TRBJ2-3; 8 nucleotides agree with TRBD1. With V trimmed by 2 bases and J by 2 bases, 1 base remained unmatched. The germline CDR1 and CDR2 sequences are SGDLS and YYNGEE. The CDR3 spans 14 residues. The CDR3 region is CASSVQGATDTQYF. CDR3 nucleotide sequence: TGTGCCAGCAGCGTTCAGGGGGCCACAGATACGCAGTATTTT.

This chain's CDR3 is CASSLVETQYF. CDR3 nucleotide sequence: TGTGCCAGCAGCCTCGTAGAGACCCAGTACTTC. V is TRBV6-1 and J is TRBJ2-5; D unclear. V lost 6 bases, J lost 4 bases, and 6 bases lay in between. The germline V gene encodes CDR1 MNHNS and CDR2 SASEGT. The CDR3 is 11 residues long.

This clone has only one observation. V usage is TRBV19 and J usage is TRBJ2-1; D gene unclear. Germline assignment: CDR1 LNHDA and CDR2 SQIVND (reference sequence). The CDR3 totals 13 residues. V was shortened by 8 bases and J by 1 base, with 9 bases between the two germline ends. DNA for the CDR3: TGTGCCAGTGCGAGTAGATCCTACAATGAGCAGTTCTTC. Encoded protein: CASASRSYNEQFF.

This clone was counted once. The chain combines TRBV30 with TRBJ2-7; 12 nucleotides line up with TRBD2. The length of the CDR3 is 14 residues. Germline CDR1 reads GTSNPN; CDR2 reads SVGIG (reference sequence). The trim removed 5 bases at V and 6 bases at J, leaving 8 bases unmatched. DNA for the CDR3: TGTGCCTGGGGAGGACTAGCGGGATCTTCCGAGCAGTACTTC. This encodes CAWGGLAGSSEQYF.

This clone appeared a few times. The chain uses TRBV19 and TRBJ1-3; D gene unclear. There are 15 residues in the CDR3. Germline CDR1 reads LNHDA; CDR2 reads SQIVND (reference sequence). V was cut by 6 bases and J by 0 bases, with 12 bases left in between. The CDR3: CASSTKTLSGNTIYF. As DNA, the CDR3 is TGTGCCAGTAGCACAAAAACCCTCTCTGGAAACACCATATATTTT.

V is TRBV7-2 and J is TRBJ2-7, with D unresolved. There are 17 residues in the CDR3. Trimming took off 5 bases at V and 0 bases at J, with 20 bases between the two ends. Germline values: CDR1 SGHTA, CDR2 FQGNSA. CDR3 DNA sequence: TGTGCCAGCAGCCTGATCATCGGGTCAAGTAGCTCCTACGAGCAGTACTTC. This translates into CASSLIIGSSSSYEQYF.

The chain is built from TRBV2 and TRBJ2-1, with TRBD2 as a possible D gene (5 bases). The CDR3 has 14 amino acids. Trimming cost V 7 bases and J 1 base, with 11 bases left between them. CDR1 and CDR2 from the germline V gene are SNHLY and FYNNEI. The CDR3 bases are TGTGCCAGCACCGGGGAGCAGTCCTACAATGAGCAGTTCTTC. Amino acid sequence: CASTGEQSYNEQFF.

This chain links TRBV29-1 with TRBJ1-2; 7 bases fit TRBD1. With V trimmed by 6 bases and J by 6 bases, 7 bases remained unmatched. There are 12 residues in the CDR3. In germline, CDR1 is SQVTM, CDR2 ANQGSEA. CDR3 sequence (DNA): TGCAGCGTGATGGGGACAGTCAATGGCTACACCTTC. It encodes CSVMGTVNGYTF.